The 2 T cell receptor beta chains reported below all come from one sample, sequenced in a study of early T cells in non-severe SARS-CoV-2 infection (dated by TCRdb to the early 2020s). Preparation of the library involved 5' RACE. Sequencing took place on a NextSeq 500. The public sequencing data were trimmed at Q25 with fastp and processed into clonotypes with MiXCR by TCRdb, which kept only in-frame beta chains. Under each unique CDR3 protein, matching rows form one entry showing the most common genes and DNA. A total of 20,000 to 30,000 distinct CDR3 sequences appear in this sample, roughly 6% of them only once. The top ten hold 2% to 3% of the sample. Sequencing was done on a sample of whole blood. The receptors were gathered from an adult who was a healthcare worker with PCR-confirmed SARS-CoV-2 infection or an uninfected control (not recorded which).

This clonotype has ten or more counts. J is TRBJ2-3 and V is TRBV5-6; the D gene could be TRBD1 or TRBD2 (5 bases each). V dropped 7 bases and J dropped 3 bases, with 12 bases sitting between them. Germline V gene data show CDR1 as SGHDT and CDR2 as YYEEEE. CDR3 length: 13 amino acids. CDR3 amino acids: CASRSWGTDTQYF. CDR3 in DNA: TGTGCCAGCCGCTCGTGGGGGACAGATACGCAGTATTTT. The complete variable domain, with remaining parts taken from reference TRBV5-6 and TRBJ2-3, reads DAGVTQSPTHLIKTRGQQVTLRCSPKSGHDTVSWYQQALGQGPQFIFQYYEEEERQRGNFPDRFSGHQFPNYSSELNVNALLLGDSALYLCASRSWGTDTQYFGPGTRLTVL.

The V gene is TRBV6-6, the J gene TRBJ1-6; 7 nucleotides agree with TRBD1. The CDR3 loop spans 13 amino acids. J gave up 7 bases and V 6 bases, and 3 bases lay outside the gene matches. Germline values: CDR1 MNHNY, CDR2 SVGAGI (reference sequence). In DNA form, the CDR3 reads TGTGCCAGCAGCCAACAGGGGAATTCACCCCTCCACTTT. It yields the protein CASSQQGNSPLHF.